Below, 19 T cell receptor beta chains from the same sample are listed, as sequenced in a study of blood T cell repertoires in COVID-19. Clones were sequenced by immunoSEQ multiplex PCR, and TCRdb holds only the in-frame ones, with some missing. The sample has about 140,000 clones, around 88% seen once. Sequenced: peripheral blood. The receptors here all came from a human donor in a cohort sampled during active COVID-19.

The J gene is TRBJ1-2, the V gene TRBV14; D perhaps matches TRBD1 (5 bases). This CDR3 has 15 amino acids. CDR1 is SGHDN and CDR2 is FVKESK in the germline V gene. V gave up 0 bases and J gave up 7 bases, with 15 bases separating them. DNA for the CDR3: TGTGCCAGCAGCCAAGAATGGGGGGTCGGTGGTGGCTACACCTTC. The encoded protein is CASSQEWGVGGGYTF. The full variable domain, its missing parts supplied by reference TRBV14 and TRBJ1-2, is EAGVTQFPSHSVIEKGQTVTLRCDPISGHDNLYWYRRVMGKEIKFLLHFVKESKQDESGMPNNRFLAERTGGTYSTLKVQPAELEDSGVYFCASSQEWGVGGGYTFGSGTRLTVV.

The chain employs TRBV9 and TRBJ2-5; TRBD1 might be the D (5 bases). The germline V and J ends were trimmed by 0 bases and 3 bases, with 15 bases remaining between them. From germline, CDR1 is SGDLS and CDR2 YYNGEE. The CDR3 covers 16 residues. The CDR3 loop reads CASSVAIGEGEETQYF. The DNA for the CDR3 is TGTGCCAGCAGCGTAGCTATAGGGGAAGGGGAAGAGACCCAGTACTTC.

This clone was seen once. CDR3 sequence: CSARDPPVQYF. CDR3 sequence (DNA): TGCAGTGCTAGAGACCCCCCCGTTCAGTACTTC. The genes are TRBV20-1 and TRBJ2-4; D gene ambiguous. This CDR3 is 11 amino acids long. The V end lost 0 bases, the J end lost 11 bases, and 8 bases lay between the germline ends. Germline V gives CDR1 DFQATT, CDR2 SNEGSKA (reference sequence).

The chain joins TRBV6-2 or TRBV6-3 to TRBJ2-2; 8 bases agree with TRBD2. Germline CDR1 and CDR2: MNHEY and SVGEGT. With V trimmed by 1 base and J by 6 bases, 4 bases remained unmatched. This CDR3 has 15 residues. The CDR3 is CASSYYRGGSGELFF. The CDR3 DNA reads TGTGCCAGCAGTTACTACCGGGGGGGCTCCGGGGAGCTGTTTTTT.

This clone was seen more than once but under ten times. This rearrangement joins TRBV4-1 to TRBJ1-2; no clear D gene. Looked up from germline, CDR1 is MGHRA and CDR2 is YSYEKL. The CDR3 spans 15 residues. The ends were cut back, 0 bases at V and 1 base at J, with 9 bases in the middle. As DNA, the CDR3 is TGCGCCAGCAGCCAAGATCCAGGCGTTAACTATGGCTACACCTTC. It translates to CASSQDPGVNYGYTF.

The genes are TRBV25-1 and TRBJ1-1; D perhaps matches TRBD1 (5 bases). Deletions cut 2 bases from V and 0 bases from J, with 13 bases between. Looked up from germline, CDR1 is MGHDK and CDR2 is SYGVNS. CDR3 length: 16 residues. The CDR3 nucleotides are TGTGCCAGCAGTGAACTTGGTGACAGTTTGAACACTGAAGCTTTCTTT. Its protein product is CASSELGDSLNTEAFF.

The chain couples TRBV6-5 to TRBJ2-5, with 8 bases matching TRBD1. This CDR3 contains 13 residues. Germline CDR1 MNHEY, CDR2 SVGAGI. J was trimmed by 5 bases and V by 6 bases; bases with no gene match: 5. DNA for the CDR3: TGTGCCAGCAGACGGACAGGGCACGAGACCCAGTACTTC. Its translation: CASRRTGHETQYF.

Here the CDR3 reads CASSLVPDISSYEQYF. Written as DNA, the CDR3 is TGCGCCAGCAGCTTGGTCCCGGACATTAGCTCCTACGAGCAGTACTTC. The rearrangement uses TRBV5-1 and TRBJ2-7; D might be TRBD1 (5 bases). V lost 0 bases, J lost 0 bases, and 13 bases lay in between. The CDR3 is 16 residues long. Germline CDR1 SGHRS, CDR2 YFSETQ.

The rearrangement uses TRBV12-3 or TRBV12-4 and TRBJ1-1, with D unclear. The CDR3 contains 13 residues. Trimming removed 2 bases from V and 11 bases from J, with 15 bases in between. The CDR3 bases are TGTGCCAGCAGTTTAAGCCCCAGAGGGCTGGCTTTCTTT. Protein product: CASSLSPRGLAFF.

This clone has more than one count but fewer than ten. The gene calls are TRBV4-1 and TRBJ2-7; 12 positions agree with TRBD2. V gave up 3 bases and J gave up 5 bases; unmatched junction bases: 11. The CDR3 has 17 residues. Looked up from germline, CDR1 is MGHRA and CDR2 is YSYEKL. CDR3 in DNA: TGCGCCAGCAGCCACTCAGGACTAGCGGGACTTTCGGACGAGCAGTACTTC. As protein: CASSHSGLAGLSDEQYF.

The chain recombines TRBV4-3 with TRBJ2-3, with D possibly being TRBD1 (8 bases). There are 18 residues in the CDR3. Germline CDR1 and CDR2: LGHNA and YSLEER. With 3 bases removed from V and 3 bases from J, the gap between germline ends came to 22 bases. The CDR3 coding sequence is TGCGCCAGCAGCCAGCCTCCTCACAGGGGGGGGGAAACAGATACGCAGTATTTT. Its translation is CASSQPPHRGGETDTQYF.

Written as DNA, the CDR3 is TGTGCCAGCAGCCTCACTCTATTCTCTGGGGCCAACGTCCTGACTTTC. This gives the protein CASSLTLFSGANVLTF. This sequence joins TRBV6-2 or TRBV6-3 and TRBJ2-6; D unclear. Germline-derived CDR1 and CDR2 are MNHEY and SVGEGT. V was shortened by 6 bases and J by 0 bases, with 12 bases between the two germline ends. The CDR3 is 16 amino acids.

The rearrangement uses TRBV2 and TRBJ2-3; unclear D gene. V lost 1 base and J 2 bases, leaving 10 bases between the germline ends. Per germline, CDR1 SNHLY and CDR2 FYNNEI. The CDR3 extends over 15 amino acids. The CDR3 DNA is TGTGCCAGCAGTGAAGGCGGAGCCAACACAGATACGCAGTATTTT. This encodes CASSEGGANTDTQYF.

The gene calls are TRBV3-1 (or the pseudogene TRBV3-2) and TRBJ2-1; 10 positions match TRBD2. The germline gives CDR1 LGHDT, CDR2 YNNKEL (reference sequence). After removal of 0 bases from V and 13 bases from J, the junction contained 9 bases not matched to a gene. The CDR3 runs to 15 residues. The DNA of the CDR3 is TGTGCCAGCAGCCAAGATCTAGCTAGCGGGGGTTCCCAGTTCTTC. Its protein is CASSQDLASGGSQFF.

The rearrangement joins TRBV12-3 or TRBV12-4 to TRBJ2-2; D not certain. The CDR3 extends over 13 amino acids. Trimming cost V 2 bases and J 1 base, with 2 bases left between them. The CDR3 nucleotides read TGTGCCAGCAGTTTACAGAACACCGGGGAGCTGTTTTTT. It is translated as CASSLQNTGELFF.

The V and J genes are TRBV6-5 and TRBJ2-3, with D unresolved. CDR3 length: 15 amino acids. Germline CDR1 MNHEY, CDR2 SVGAGI. Trimming removed 4 bases from V and 0 bases from J, with 11 bases in between. The CDR3 sequence is CASSSQLSSTDTQYF. The CDR3 DNA reads as TGTGCCAGCAGTTCACAACTATCTAGCACAGATACGCAGTATTTT.

The chain links TRBV18 to TRBJ2-5, with 9 bases identical to TRBD1. The CDR3 covers 15 residues. Per germline, CDR1 KGHSH and CDR2 LQKENI. The V gene end was trimmed by 6 bases and the J gene end by 5 bases; junction bases not matched to a gene: 10. This CDR3 reads CASSLAGTGKETQYF. DNA for the CDR3: TGTGCCAGCTCCCTCGCCGGGACAGGGAAGGAGACCCAGTACTTC.

The genes are TRBV6-6 and TRBJ2-7, with 11 bases aligning to TRBD1. V was clipped by 3 bases and J by 6 bases; unmatched bases: 4. The germline CDR1 and CDR2 sequences are MNHNY and SVGAGI (reference sequence). The CDR3 loop spans 14 amino acids. For the CDR3, the DNA is TGTGCCAGCAGTTATGGACAGGGGGCTGGCGAGCAGTACTTC. Translation: CASSYGQGAGEQYF.

The chain carries TRBV5-1 and TRBJ2-5, with D possibly matching TRBD1 (6 bases). The CDR3 covers 15 residues. Germline V CDR1 and CDR2: SGHRS, YFSETQ. V lost 0 bases and J lost 5, with 14 bases in between. CDR3 in DNA: TGCGCCAGCAGCTTGGGGACAGCGTCCGGGGAGACCCAGTACTTC. Translated: CASSLGTASGETQYF.